Below are 10 T cell receptor beta chains sequenced from a single sample in a study of T cell responses to AZD1222 COVID-19 vaccine. Sequencing was performed with immunoSEQ multiplex PCR; in TCRdb, only in-frame clones are kept and a portion is missing. The table has 56,000 or so clones, approximately 80% seen once. The sequences come from peripheral blood, collected 28 days after the second AZD1222 dose. The receptors were sampled from an adult who received the AZD1222 COVID-19 vaccine.

The gene calls are TRBV6-5 and TRBJ2-7; D is undetermined. CDR1 is MNHEY and CDR2 is SVGAGI in the germline V gene. Trimming shortened V by 7 bases and J by 7 bases, and 17 bases separated the two germline ends. The CDR3 runs 13 residues. The CDR3 is CASKRVGGMEQYV. The CDR3 DNA is TGTGCCAGCAAAAGGGTCGGTGGAATGGAGCAGTACGTC.

The gene calls are TRBV5-6 and TRBJ2-7; 8 nucleotides agree with TRBD1. The germline V gene has CDR1 SGHDT and CDR2 YYEEEE. The CDR3 consists of 15 residues. Trimming removed 3 bases from V and 4 bases from J; junction bases left unmatched: 9. For the CDR3, the DNA is TGTGCCAGCAGCTCACCCCAGGGGGCTTTTTACGAGCAGTACGTC. Its protein product is CASSSPQGAFYEQYV.

This clone is judged medium-sized. The rearrangement links TRBV27 to TRBJ1-1, with 10 positions matching TRBD1. The CDR3 length is 12 residues. V shed 8 bases and J 4 bases; nucleotides not matched to a gene: 1. Germline V lookup: CDR1 MNHEY, CDR2 SMNVEV (reference sequence). This CDR3 reads CASWDRGTEAFF. The CDR3 bases are TGTGCCAGCTGGGACAGGGGCACTGAAGCTTTCTTT.

The chain couples TRBV11-1 to TRBJ2-3, with 7 nucleotides matching TRBD2. Germline CDR1 reads SGHAT; CDR2 reads FQDESV (reference sequence). V shed 7 bases, J shed 4 bases, and the junction held 11 bases outside the gene matches. The CDR3 spans 15 residues. The CDR3 coding sequence is TGTGCCAGCACCACCGCGGGAGTATCTGCAGATACGCAGTATTTT. Translated, it gives CASTTAGVSADTQYF. The complete variable domain, with remaining parts taken from reference TRBV11-1 and TRBJ2-3, reads EAEVAQSPRYKITEKSQAVAFWCDPISGHATLYWYRQILGQGPELLVQFQDESVVDDSQLPKDRFSAERLKGVDSTLKIQPAELGDSAMYLCASTTAGVSADTQYFGPGTRLTVL.

V usage is TRBV10-3 and J usage is TRBJ1-1; D is unclear. V lost 0 bases, J lost 3 bases, and 11 bases lay in between. CDR3 length: 15 amino acids. Germline V gene lookup returns CDR1 ENHRY and CDR2 SYGVKD. This CDR3 is CAISESIRWDTEAFF. CDR3 nucleotide sequence: TGTGCCATCAGTGAGTCAATCCGGTGGGACACTGAAGCTTTCTTT.

The CDR3 sequence: CASSLVGGGPYNEQFF. The CDR3 bases are TGTGCCAGCAGCTTAGTAGGCGGGGGGCCCTACAATGAGCAGTTCTTC. The chain has TRBV7-9 and TRBJ2-1; the match to TRBD2 covers 8 bases. The V segment lost 1 base and the J segment 2 bases; nucleotides outside the gene matches: 4. The CDR3 consists of 16 residues. Germline CDR1 SEHNR, CDR2 FQNEAQ (reference sequence).

The chain couples TRBV7-9 to TRBJ2-6, with D uncertain. V was shortened by 5 bases and J by 0 bases, with 8 bases between the two germline ends. The CDR3 runs 15 residues. The germline CDR1 and CDR2 sequences are SEHNR and FQNEAQ (reference sequence). The CDR3 DNA follows: TGTGCCAGCAGCCCCCTGAGCTCTGGGGCCAACGTCCTGACTTTC. Protein product: CASSPLSSGANVLTF. The complete variable domain, with remaining parts taken from reference TRBV7-9 and TRBJ2-6, reads DTGVSQNPRHKITKRGQNVTFRCDPISEHNRLYWYRQTLGQGPEFLTYFQNEAQLEKSRLLSDRFSAERPKGSFSTLEIQRTEQGDSAMYLCASSPLSSGANVLTFGAGSRLTVL.

V and J are TRBV4-2 and TRBJ1-6; 7 bases align to TRBD1. The length of the CDR3 is 16 residues. The germline gives CDR1 LGHNA, CDR2 YNFKEQ. The V gene end was trimmed by 0 bases and the J gene end by 9 bases; junction bases not matched to a gene: 8. The CDR3 here is CASSQDPRGRPSPLHF. The CDR3 DNA follows: TGTGCCAGCAGCCAAGATCCGAGGGGGCGGCCTTCACCCCTCCACTTT.

This clone was counted a single time. The J gene is TRBJ1-1, the V gene TRBV7-2, with unresolved D. The germline V gene has CDR1 SGHTA and CDR2 FQGNSA. The CDR3 consists of 13 residues. V lost 4 bases, J lost 1 base, and 7 bases lay in between. DNA for the CDR3: TGTGCCAGCAGCTATGCCCAGAACACTGAAGCTTTCTTT. The encoded protein is CASSYAQNTEAFF.

As concerns this clone: In the same sample, other DNA sequences code for this CDR3. V gene TRBV11-2 combines with J gene TRBJ2-1; D is unclear. The CDR3 length is 12 residues. From germline, CDR1 is SGHAT and CDR2 FQNNGV. Trimming took off 5 bases at V and 3 bases at J, with 5 bases between the two ends. CDR3 DNA: TGTGCCAGCAGCCCCAACTACAATGAGCAGTTCTTC. This gives the protein CASSPNYNEQFF. Complete variable domain (other parts from reference TRBV11-2 and TRBJ2-1): EAGVAQSPRYKIIEKRQSVAFWCNPISGHATLYWYQQILGQGPKLLIQFQNNGVVDDSQLPKDRFSAERLKGVDSTLKIQPAKLEDSAVYLCASSPNYNEQFFGPGTRLTVL.